This T cell receptor (beta chain) was observed in a study of T-cell memory formation after mild COVID-19. Study-level results: Balance between CD4 and CD8 was seen in clones contracting day 15 to 85, and a CD4+ lean was seen in later expanders. Chiefly within CM and EM were the contracting CD4+ clones; CD8+ ones were within EMRA.

In the case of this clonotype: Its antigen is not known.

The CDR3 is 16 residues long. Germline assignment: CDR1 SEHNR and CDR2 FQNEAQ (reference sequence). Deletions cut 0 bases from V and 2 bases from J, with 14 bases between. One entry per CDR3 protein results from TCRdb running MiXCR on the 5' RACE reads. The sample has about 360,000 distinct CDR3 sequences; about an eighth are singletons. The chain links TRBV7-9 to TRBJ2-7; D unresolved. The sequenced material came from PBMCs or a T cell subset sorted from them (not recorded which). This receptor was identified in a young man who had mild COVID-19 (a few samples of this study predate the infection). Cell type and time point are not known. CDR3 amino acids: CASSLADGTWTYEQYV. In DNA form, the CDR3 reads TGTGCCAGCAGCTTAGCCGACGGAACTTGGACCTACGAGCAGTACGTC.